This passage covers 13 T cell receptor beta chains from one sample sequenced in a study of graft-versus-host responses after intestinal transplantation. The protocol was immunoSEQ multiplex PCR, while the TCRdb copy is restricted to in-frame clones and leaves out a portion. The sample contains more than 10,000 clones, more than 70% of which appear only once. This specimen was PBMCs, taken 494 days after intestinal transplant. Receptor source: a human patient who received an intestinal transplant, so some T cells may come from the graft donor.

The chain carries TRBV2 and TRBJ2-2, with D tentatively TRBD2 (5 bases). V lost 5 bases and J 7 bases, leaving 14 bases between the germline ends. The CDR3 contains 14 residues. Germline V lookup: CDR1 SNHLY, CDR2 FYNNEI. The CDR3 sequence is CASSWWEMNGELFF. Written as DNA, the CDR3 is TGTGCCAGCAGTTGGTGGGAGATGAACGGGGAGCTGTTTTTT.

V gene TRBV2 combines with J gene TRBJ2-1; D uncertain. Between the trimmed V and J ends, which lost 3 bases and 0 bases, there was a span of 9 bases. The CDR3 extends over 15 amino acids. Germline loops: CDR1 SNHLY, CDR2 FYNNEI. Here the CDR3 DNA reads TGTGCCAGCAGTGAGGGCCCGAGCTCCTACAATGAGCAGTTCTTC. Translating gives CASSEGPSSYNEQFF.

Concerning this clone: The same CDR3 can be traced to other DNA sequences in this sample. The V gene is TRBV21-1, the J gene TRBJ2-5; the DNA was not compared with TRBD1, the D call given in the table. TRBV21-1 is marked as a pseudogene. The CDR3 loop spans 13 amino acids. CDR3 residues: CANPKGVRGTQYF. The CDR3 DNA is TGTGCCAACCCCAAGGGGGTTCGGGGAACCCAGTACTTC.

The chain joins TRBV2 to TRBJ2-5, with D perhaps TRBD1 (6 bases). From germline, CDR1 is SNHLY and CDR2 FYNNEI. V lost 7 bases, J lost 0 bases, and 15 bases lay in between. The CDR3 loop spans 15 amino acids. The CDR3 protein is CASMGAIRYQETQYF. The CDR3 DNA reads TGTGCCAGCATGGGGGCCATTCGGTACCAAGAGACCCAGTACTTC.

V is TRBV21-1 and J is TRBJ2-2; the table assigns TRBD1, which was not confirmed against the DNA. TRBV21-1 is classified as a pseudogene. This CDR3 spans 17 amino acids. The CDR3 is CASSKGQGGLDTGELFF. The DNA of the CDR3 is TGTGCCAGCAGCAAAGGGCAGGGGGGACTCGACACCGGGGAGCTGTTTTTT.

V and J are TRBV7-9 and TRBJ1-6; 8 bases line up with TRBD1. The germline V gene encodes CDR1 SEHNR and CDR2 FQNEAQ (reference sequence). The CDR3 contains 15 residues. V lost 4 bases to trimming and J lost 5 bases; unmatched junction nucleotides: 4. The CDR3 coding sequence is TGTGCCAGCAGCTCCCAGGGGGCAGATAATTCACCCCTCCACTTT. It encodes CASSSQGADNSPLHF.

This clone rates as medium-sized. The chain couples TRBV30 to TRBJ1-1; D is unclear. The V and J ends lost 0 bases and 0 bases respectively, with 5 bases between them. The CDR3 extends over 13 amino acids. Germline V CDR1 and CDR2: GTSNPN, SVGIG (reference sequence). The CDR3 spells CAWSVALNTEAFF. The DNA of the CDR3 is TGTGCCTGGAGTGTGGCCCTGAACACTGAAGCTTTCTTT.

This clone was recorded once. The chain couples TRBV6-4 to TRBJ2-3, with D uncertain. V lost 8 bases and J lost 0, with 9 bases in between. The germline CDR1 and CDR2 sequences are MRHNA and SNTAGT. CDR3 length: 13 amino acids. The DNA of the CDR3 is TGTGCCAGCGGAACCTCTAGCACAGATACGCAGTATTTT. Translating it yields CASGTSSTDTQYF.

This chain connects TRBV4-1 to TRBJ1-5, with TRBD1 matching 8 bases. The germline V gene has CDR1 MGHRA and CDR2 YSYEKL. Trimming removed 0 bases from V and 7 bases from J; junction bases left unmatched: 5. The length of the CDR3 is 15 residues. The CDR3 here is CASSQESGGGQPQHF. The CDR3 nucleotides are TGCGCCAGCAGCCAAGAATCAGGGGGCGGGCAGCCCCAGCATTTT.

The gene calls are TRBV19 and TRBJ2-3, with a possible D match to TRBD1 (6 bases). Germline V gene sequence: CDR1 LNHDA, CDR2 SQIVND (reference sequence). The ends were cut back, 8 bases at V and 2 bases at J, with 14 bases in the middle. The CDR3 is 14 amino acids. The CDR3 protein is CASSWGQLTDTQYF. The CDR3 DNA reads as TGTGCCAGTTCCTGGGGGCAGCTCACAGATACGCAGTATTTT.

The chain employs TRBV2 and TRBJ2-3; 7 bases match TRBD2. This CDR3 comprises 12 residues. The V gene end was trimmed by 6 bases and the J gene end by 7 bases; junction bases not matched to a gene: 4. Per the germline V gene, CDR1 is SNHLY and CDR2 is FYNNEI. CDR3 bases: TGTGCCAGCAGCCCTAGCGGATATACGCAGTATTTT. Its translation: CASSPSGYTQYF.

The CDR3 nucleotides read TGTGCCAGCAGCTTCGCGGAGACCCAGTACTTC. This translates into CASSFAETQYF. The chain carries TRBV5-6 and TRBJ2-5, with no clear D. In germline, CDR1 is SGHDT, CDR2 YYEEEE. This CDR3 contains 11 residues. Trimming pared 2 bases from V and 5 bases from J, leaving 4 bases between.

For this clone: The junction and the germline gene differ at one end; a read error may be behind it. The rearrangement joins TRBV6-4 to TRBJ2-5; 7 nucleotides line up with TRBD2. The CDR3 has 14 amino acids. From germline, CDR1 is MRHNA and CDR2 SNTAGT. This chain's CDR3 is CASSYSIGGETQYF. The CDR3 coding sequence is TGTGCCAGCAGTTACTCGATCGGGGGGGAGACCCAGTACTTC.